This T cell receptor (beta chain) was observed in a study of siplizumab effects on memory and regulatory T cells. Study results and caveats: The mean Treg-derived percentage of mappable alloreactive CD4+ clones was 55% to 75% with siplizumab compared with about 30% in controls. Only a minority of proliferating CD4+ or CD8+ clones had an assignable naive or memory phenotype, with roughly 80-96% lacking one. Memory cells seemed less diverse than naive T cells, which seemed major alloresponse contributors.

The assay was immunoSEQ multiplex PCR, and TCRdb's table has in-frame clones only and misses some. The sample lists about 50,000 clones, about 90% occurring once. With respect to this clone: Its antigen is currently unknown.

The sample consisted of naive CD8+ T cells sorted from blood. The sequence was obtained from a human donor in good health.

CDR3 protein: CASTGALNTEAFF. CDR3 bases: TGTGCCAGTACAGGAGCACTGAACACTGAAGCTTTCTTT. The chain couples TRBV14 to TRBJ1-1; D perhaps matches TRBD1 (5 bases). Trimming removed 9 bases from V and 0 bases from J, with 11 bases in between. This CDR3 comprises 13 residues. Germline loops: CDR1 SGHDN, CDR2 FVKESK. Filled out from reference TRBV14 and TRBJ1-1, the complete variable domain reads EAGVTQFPSHSVIEKGQTVTLRCDPISGHDNLYWYRRVMGKEIKFLLHFVKESKQDESGMPNNRFLAERTGGTYSTLKVQPAELEDSGVYFCASTGALNTEAFFGQGTRLTVV.